Sequencing of this TCR beta chain was carried out in a study of T-cell memory formation after mild COVID-19. A single count supports this clonotype. Its antigen is still unknown. The V gene lost 3 bases and the J gene lost 5 bases, with 17 bases spanning the gap. The CDR3 runs 16 residues. Germline values: CDR1 LNHDA, CDR2 SQIVND (reference sequence). Study results and limitations: Cross-reactive memory seemingly joined, as some responding clones were found in pre-infection memory.

5'RACE with constant-segment primers yielded barcoded, UMI-tagged TCR alpha and TCR beta cDNA libraries. TCRdb ran MiXCR on the 5' RACE reads and lists one entry per CDR3 protein. Seen here are approximately 300,000 distinct CDR3 sequences, 15% to 20% observed once, and the top ten hold over 20%. The gene calls are TRBV19 and TRBJ1-5; D call uncertain. What was sequenced was PBMCs or a T cell subset sorted from them (not recorded which). The TCR was taken from a young man who had mild COVID-19 (a few samples of this study predate the infection). Cell type and time point are not known. CDR3 sequence reads: CASSMSRPAVYQPQHF. CDR3 nucleotides: TGTGCCAGTAGTATGTCTCGTCCAGCCGTGTATCAGCCCCAGCATTTT. The full variable domain, its missing parts supplied by reference TRBV19 and TRBJ1-5, is DGGITQSPKYLFRKEGQNVTLSCEQNLNHDAMYWYRQDPGQGLRLIYYSQIVNDFQKGDIAEGYSVSREKKESFPLTVTSAQKNPTAFYLCASSMSRPAVYQPQHFGDGTRLSIL.